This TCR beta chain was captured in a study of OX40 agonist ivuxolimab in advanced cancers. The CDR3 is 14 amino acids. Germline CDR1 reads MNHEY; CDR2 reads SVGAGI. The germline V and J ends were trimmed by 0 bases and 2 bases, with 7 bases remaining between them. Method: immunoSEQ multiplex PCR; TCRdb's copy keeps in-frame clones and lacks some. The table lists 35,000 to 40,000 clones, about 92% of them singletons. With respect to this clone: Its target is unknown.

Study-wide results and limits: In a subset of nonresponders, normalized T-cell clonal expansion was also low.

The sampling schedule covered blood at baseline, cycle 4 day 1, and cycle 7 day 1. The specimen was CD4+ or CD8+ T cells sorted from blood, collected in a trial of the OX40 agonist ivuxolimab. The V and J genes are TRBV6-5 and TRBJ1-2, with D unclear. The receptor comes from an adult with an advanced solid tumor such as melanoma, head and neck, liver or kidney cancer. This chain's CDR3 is CASSYSSDNYGYTF. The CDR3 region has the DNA TGTGCCAGCAGTTACTCTTCAGACAACTATGGCTACACCTTC.